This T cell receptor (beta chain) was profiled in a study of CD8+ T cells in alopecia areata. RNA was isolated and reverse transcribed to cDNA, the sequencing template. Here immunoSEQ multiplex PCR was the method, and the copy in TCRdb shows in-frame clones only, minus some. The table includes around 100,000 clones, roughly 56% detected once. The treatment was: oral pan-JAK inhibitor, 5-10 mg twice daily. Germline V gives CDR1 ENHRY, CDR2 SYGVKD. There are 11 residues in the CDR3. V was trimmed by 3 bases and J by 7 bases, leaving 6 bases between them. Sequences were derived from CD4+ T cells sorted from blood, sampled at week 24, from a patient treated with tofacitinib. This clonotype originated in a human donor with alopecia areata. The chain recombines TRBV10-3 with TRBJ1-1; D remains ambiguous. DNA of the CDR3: TGTGCCATCAGTGAAGACCGTGAAGCTTTCTTT. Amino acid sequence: CAISEDREAFF.